The sequence of this TCR beta chain was determined in a study of OX40 agonist ivuxolimab in advanced cancers. The repertoire was sequenced with immunoSEQ multiplex PCR; TCRdb's copy has only in-frame clones and lacks some. This table has under 20,000 clones, approximately 90% appearing once. Study-level findings and limits: The study found that CD8+ T cells averaged more expanded clones than CD4+.

Germline V gene lookup returns CDR1 MNHEY and CDR2 SVGAGI. The length of the CDR3 is 15 residues. Trimming cost V 0 bases and J 1 base, with 9 bases left between them. Remarks on this clone: Its specificity is not known.

Sequencing used CD4+ or CD8+ T cells sorted from blood, obtained in a trial of the OX40 agonist ivuxolimab. This receptor was taken from an adult with an advanced solid tumor such as melanoma, head and neck, liver or kidney cancer. The chain combines TRBV6-5 with TRBJ1-1; D might be TRBD1 (5 bases). CDR3 region: CASSYSGLPNTEAFF. The CDR3, as DNA: TGTGCCAGCAGTTACTCGGGACTCCCGAACACTGAAGCTTTCTTT.